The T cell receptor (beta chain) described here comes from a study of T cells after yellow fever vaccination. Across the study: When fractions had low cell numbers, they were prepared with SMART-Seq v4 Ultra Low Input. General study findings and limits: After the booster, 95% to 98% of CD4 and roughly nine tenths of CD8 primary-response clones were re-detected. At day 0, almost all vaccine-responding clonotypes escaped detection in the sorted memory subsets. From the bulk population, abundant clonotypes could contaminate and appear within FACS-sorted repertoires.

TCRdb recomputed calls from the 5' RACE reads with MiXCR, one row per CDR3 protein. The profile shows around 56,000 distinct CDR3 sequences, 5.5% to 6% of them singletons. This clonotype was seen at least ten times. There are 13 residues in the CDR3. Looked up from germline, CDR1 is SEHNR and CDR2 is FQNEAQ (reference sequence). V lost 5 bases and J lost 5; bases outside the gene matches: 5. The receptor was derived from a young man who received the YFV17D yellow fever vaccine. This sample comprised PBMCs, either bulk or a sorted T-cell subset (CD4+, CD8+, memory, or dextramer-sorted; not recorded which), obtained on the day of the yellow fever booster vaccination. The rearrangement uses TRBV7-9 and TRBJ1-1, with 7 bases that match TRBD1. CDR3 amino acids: CASSPRGGTEAFF. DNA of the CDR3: TGTGCCAGCAGCCCCAGGGGGGGGACTGAAGCTTTCTTT.